The clone carrying this T cell receptor beta chain was detected ten times or more. Its antigen is still unknown. This specimen comes from a study of CD8 T cells in ankylosing spondylitis. V was clipped by 2 bases and J by 5 bases, with 12 bases between them. Germline-derived CDR1 and CDR2 are MDHEN and SYDVKM. CDR3 size: 15 residues. Study observations and caveats: Reportedly, disease-linked clones are significantly enriched in ankylosing spondylitis patients' matched synovial fluid.

Libraries for TCR beta were made by quantitative 5'-RACE with molecular barcodes. TCRdb processed the 5' RACE reads anew with MiXCR; each CDR3 protein has one entry. The data contain some 140,000 distinct CDR3 sequences, 6% to 8% of them seen just once; the ten biggest clones take up 9.5% to 15%. The chain recombines TRBV28 with TRBJ2-2; the D call may be TRBD1 or TRBD2 (5 bases each). The sequencing input was blood, either unsorted or a sorted T cell fraction (not recorded which). The TCR originated in a female donor with ankylosing spondylitis or in good health (not recorded which). CDR3 amino acids: CASSLTHGGTGELFF. The CDR3 region has the DNA TGTGCCAGCAGTTTAACCCATGGGGGAACCGGGGAGCTGTTTTTT.